These T cell receptor beta chains were read from a single sample in a study of shared clonotypes between healthy human individuals. Assay: immunoSEQ multiplex PCR; the TCRdb copy retains only in-frame clones and omits some. The top ten hold over 1.5% of the sample, which has about 700,000 clones, less than 85% seen once. Sequencing was performed on memory CD4+ T cells sorted from blood. These TCRs come from a woman aged 25 to 39 in good health. The CDR3 runs from the conserved cysteine through the conserved F or W. Each record gives: V gene, J gene, CDR3 protein.

V: TRBV18
J: TRBJ2-5
CDR3: CASSPVGSGGTQYF

V: TRBV6-1
J: TRBJ1-1
CDR3: CASSERTGGYTEAFF

V: TRBV28
J: TRBJ1-5
CDR3: CASSLYRTGIYSNQPQHF

V: TRBV7-8
J: TRBJ1-1
CDR3: CASSFDRMNTEAFF

V: TRBV30
J: TRBJ2-1
CDR3: CAWSVPGGAYNEQFF

V: TRBV7-8
J: TRBJ2-3
CDR3: CASSLSRERSDTQYF

V: TRBV5-1
J: TRBJ2-7
CDR3: CASSLASGTSYEQYF

V: TRBV2
J: TRBJ1-1
CDR3: CASSGSLMNTEAFF

V: TRBV7-2
J: TRBJ1-4
CDR3: CASSSARATRLFF

V: TRBV18
J: TRBJ2-3
CDR3: CASSGLAGVSDTQYF

V: TRBV25-1
J: TRBJ2-7
CDR3: CASSAGQGTYEQYF

V: TRBV7-3
J: TRBJ2-7
CDR3: CASSPAGGSYEQYF

V: TRBV5-6
J: TRBJ1-1
CDR3: CASSDGQGDTEAFF

V: TRBV21-1
J: TRBJ1-1
CDR3: CASSMGPPGTEAFF

V: TRBV5-1
J: TRBJ2-7
CDR3: CASSPRDRDSYEQYF

V: TRBV7-8
J: TRBJ2-7
CDR3: CASSLGTRDYEQYF

V: TRBV11-2
J: TRBJ2-3
CDR3: CASSRTGGTDTQYF

V: TRBV28
J: TRBJ2-2
CDR3: CASRGVPGELFF

V: TRBV7-3
J: TRBJ2-2
CDR3: CASSYVNGELFF

V: TRBV11-3
J: TRBJ1-6
CDR3: CASSLYRPPNSPLHF

V: TRBV28
J: TRBJ2-1
CDR3: CASRRATSGEQFF

V: TRBV11-2
J: TRBJ2-3
CDR3: CASSSGTGGRTDTQYF

V: TRBV6-1
J: TRBJ1-2
CDR3: CASEKPGQGTYGYTF

V: TRBV28
J: TRBJ2-2
CDR3: CASVPGLAGGRYTGELFF

V: TRBV18
J: TRBJ2-5
CDR3: CASSRLGSNQETQYF

V: TRBV5-1
J: TRBJ1-2
CDR3: CASMGTGGSYGYTF

V: TRBV6-4
J: TRBJ1-1
CDR3: CASSAQGTTEAFF

V: TRBV2
J: TRBJ1-2
CDR3: CASSGWLQGANYGYTF

V: TRBV6-4
J: -
CDR3: CASTKPGEQYF

V: TRBV29-1
J: TRBJ2-2
CDR3: CSVGGPAKIANTGELFF

V: TRBV2
J: TRBJ1-5
CDR3: CASRENSHQPQHF

V: TRBV7-8
J: TRBJ2-2
CDR3: CASRLLAGGLGGELFF

V: TRBV7-8
J: TRBJ2-3
CDR3: CASSSRGSPYF

V: TRBV19
J: TRBJ1-5
CDR3: CASSRTLELQPQHF

V: TRBV28
J: TRBJ2-1
CDR3: CASRYYRDGSYNEQFF

V: TRBV5-1
J: TRBJ2-3
CDR3: CASSSASGADTQYF

V: TRBV25-1
J: TRBJ1-1
CDR3: CASSETGREGNTEAFF

V: TRBV6-6
J: TRBJ1-5
CDR3: CASSHQGQPQHF

V: TRBV5-4
J: TRBJ2-3
CDR3: CASRVSLGGYTDTQYF

V: TRBV23-1
J: TRBJ2-3
CDR3: CAPPRLAGPGSTDTQYF

V: TRBV28
J: TRBJ1-3
CDR3: CASTPPGTPPTIYF

V: TRBV18
J: TRBJ2-5
CDR3: CASSPPVEETQYF

V: TRBV5-5
J: TRBJ2-7
CDR3: CASSLESLAYEQYF

V: TRBV7-8
J: TRBJ2-3
CDR3: CASSLVRVRRTDTQYF

V: TRBV19
J: TRBJ1-5
CDR3: CASRPDIHSNQPQHF

V: TRBV10-2
J: TRBJ2-5
CDR3: CASSYPEQGLETQYF

V: TRBV6-5
J: TRBJ1-5
CDR3: CASSYIGYNQPQHF

V: TRBV10-2
J: TRBJ1-5
CDR3: CASSESRGGGPQHF

V: TRBV18
J: TRBJ1-3
CDR3: CASSQQGDRAGNTIYF

V: TRBV15
J: TRBJ2-2
CDR3: CATSRDKGNTGELFF

V: TRBV28
J: TRBJ1-2
CDR3: CASRPPAGTNYGYTF

V: TRBV27
J: TRBJ1-2
CDR3: CASQTGVGGYTF

V: TRBV5-1
J: TRBJ2-7
CDR3: CASSLDHEQYF

V: TRBV30
J: TRBJ1-4
CDR3: CAWSGGNEKLFF

V: TRBV2
J: TRBJ2-5
CDR3: CASSLVRLAGRETQYF

V: TRBV7-9
J: TRBJ2-1
CDR3: CASSISGRIYNEQFF

V: TRBV28
J: TRBJ1-2
CDR3: CASYGQANYGYTF

V: TRBV13
J: TRBJ1-3
CDR3: CASSLERRGVLSGNTIYF

V: TRBV14
J: TRBJ1-1
CDR3: CASSRIHRGLNPNTEAFF